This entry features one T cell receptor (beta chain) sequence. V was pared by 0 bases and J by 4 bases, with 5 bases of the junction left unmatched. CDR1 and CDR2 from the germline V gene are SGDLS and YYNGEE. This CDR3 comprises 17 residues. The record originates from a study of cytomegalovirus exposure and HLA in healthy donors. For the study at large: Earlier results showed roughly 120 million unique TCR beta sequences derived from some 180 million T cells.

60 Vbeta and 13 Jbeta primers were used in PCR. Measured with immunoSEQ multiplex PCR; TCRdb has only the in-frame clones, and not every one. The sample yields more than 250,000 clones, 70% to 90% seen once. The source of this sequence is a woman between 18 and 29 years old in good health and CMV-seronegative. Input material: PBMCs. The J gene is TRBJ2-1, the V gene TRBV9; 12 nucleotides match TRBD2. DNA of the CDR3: TGTGCCAGCAGCGTAGGACTAGCGGGGGAGATATACAATGAGCAGTTCTTC. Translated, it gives CASSVGLAGEIYNEQFF.